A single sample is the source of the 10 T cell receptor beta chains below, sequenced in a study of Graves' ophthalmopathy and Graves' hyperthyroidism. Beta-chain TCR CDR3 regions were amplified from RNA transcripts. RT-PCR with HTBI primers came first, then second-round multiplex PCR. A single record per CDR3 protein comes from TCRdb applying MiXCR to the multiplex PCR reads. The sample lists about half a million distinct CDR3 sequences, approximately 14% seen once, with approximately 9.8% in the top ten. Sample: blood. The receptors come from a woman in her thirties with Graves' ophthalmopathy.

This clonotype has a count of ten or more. The CDR3 is CASSKVGLYTGELFF. CDR3 nucleotides: TGTGCCAGCAGTAAAGTGGGTCTCTACACCGGGGAGCTGTTTTTT. J is TRBJ2-2 and V is TRBV12-3 or TRBV12-4; no firm D call. CDR3 length: 15 amino acids. The V and J ends lost 5 bases and 3 bases respectively, with 13 bases between them.

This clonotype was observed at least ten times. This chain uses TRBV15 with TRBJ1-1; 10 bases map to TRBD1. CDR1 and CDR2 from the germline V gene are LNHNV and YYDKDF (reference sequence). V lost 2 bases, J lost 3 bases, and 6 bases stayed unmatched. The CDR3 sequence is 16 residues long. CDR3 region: CATSRSAGTGDTEAFF. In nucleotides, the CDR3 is TGTGCCACCAGCAGATCAGCCGGGACAGGGGACACTGAAGCTTTCTTT.

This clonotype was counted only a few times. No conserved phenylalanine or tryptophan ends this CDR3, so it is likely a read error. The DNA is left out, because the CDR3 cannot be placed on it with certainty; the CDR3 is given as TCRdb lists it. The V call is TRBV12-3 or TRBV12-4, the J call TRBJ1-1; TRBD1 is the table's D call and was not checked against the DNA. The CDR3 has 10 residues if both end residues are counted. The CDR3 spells CASSLARTSL.

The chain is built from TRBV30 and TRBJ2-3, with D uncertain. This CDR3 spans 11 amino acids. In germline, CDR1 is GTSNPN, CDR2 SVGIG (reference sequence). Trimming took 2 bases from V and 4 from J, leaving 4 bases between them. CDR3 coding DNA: TGTGCCTGGAGTCTAGCAGATACGCAGTATTTT. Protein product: CAWSLADTQYF.

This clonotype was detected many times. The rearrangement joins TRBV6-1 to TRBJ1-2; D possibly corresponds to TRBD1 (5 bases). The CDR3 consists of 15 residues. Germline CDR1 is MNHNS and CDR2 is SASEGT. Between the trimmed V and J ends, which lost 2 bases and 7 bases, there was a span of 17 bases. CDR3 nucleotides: TGTGCCAGCAGTGAAATGCGCGGGGGGAGGAGTGGCTACACCTTC. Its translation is CASSEMRGGRSGYTF.

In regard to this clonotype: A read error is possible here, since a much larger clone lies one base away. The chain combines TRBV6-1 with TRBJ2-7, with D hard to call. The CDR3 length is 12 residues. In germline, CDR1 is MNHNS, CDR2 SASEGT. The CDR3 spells CSSSRTPYEQYF. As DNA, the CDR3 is TGTTCCAGCAGCAGAACTCCGTACGAGCAGTACTTC.

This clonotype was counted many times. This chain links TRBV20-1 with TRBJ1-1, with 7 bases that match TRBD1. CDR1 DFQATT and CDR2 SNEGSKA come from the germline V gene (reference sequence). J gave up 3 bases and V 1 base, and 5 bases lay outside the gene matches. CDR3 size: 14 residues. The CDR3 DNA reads TGCAGTGCTAGAGTACAGGGGAGGGACACTGAAGCTTTCTTT. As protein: CSARVQGRDTEAFF.

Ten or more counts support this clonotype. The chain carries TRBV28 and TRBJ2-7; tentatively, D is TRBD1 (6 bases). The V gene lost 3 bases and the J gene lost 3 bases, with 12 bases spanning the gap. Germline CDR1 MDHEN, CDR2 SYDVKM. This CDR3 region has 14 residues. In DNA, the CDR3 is TGTGCCAGCAGTTTGACAGGCTCCTTCTACGAGCAGTACTTC. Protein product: CASSLTGSFYEQYF.

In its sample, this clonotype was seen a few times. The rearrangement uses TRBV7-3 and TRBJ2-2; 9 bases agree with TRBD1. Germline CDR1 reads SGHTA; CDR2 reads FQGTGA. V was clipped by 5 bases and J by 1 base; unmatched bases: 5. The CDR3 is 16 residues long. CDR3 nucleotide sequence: TGTGCCAGCAGCCACTGGACAGGGGTGAACACCGGGGAGCTGTTTTTT. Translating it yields CASSHWTGVNTGELFF.

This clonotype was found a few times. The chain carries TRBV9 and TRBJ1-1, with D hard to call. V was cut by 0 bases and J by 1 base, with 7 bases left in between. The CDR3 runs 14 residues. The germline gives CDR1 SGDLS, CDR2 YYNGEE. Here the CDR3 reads CASSVEGRNTEAFF. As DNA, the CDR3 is TGTGCCAGCAGCGTAGAGGGAAGGAACACTGAAGCTTTCTTT.